This TCR beta chain was captured in a study of response to subunit inactivated influenza vaccine. Study results and caveats: New T cells are recruited in small numbers by each seasonal influenza vaccination, according to the authors' suggestion.

Comments on this clonotype: Its specificity is not known.

TCRdb re-called the RT-PCR reads through MiXCR, storing one row per CDR3 protein. The profile shows 860,000 or so distinct CDR3 sequences, around 21% of them singletons. This CDR3 has 12 amino acids. Trimming shortened V by 11 bases and J by 0 bases, and 7 bases separated the two germline ends. Germline loops: CDR1 SEHNR, CDR2 FQNEAQ (reference sequence). The chain couples TRBV7-9 to TRBJ2-2; D is unresolved. The TCR comes from a middle-aged man who received an inactivated influenza vaccine. The sequencing here drew on PBMCs from blood, taken roughly 5 days after vaccination. The CDR3 DNA follows: TGTGCCGTAACCGCGAACACCGGGGAGCTGTTTTTT. This gives the protein CAVTANTGELFF.